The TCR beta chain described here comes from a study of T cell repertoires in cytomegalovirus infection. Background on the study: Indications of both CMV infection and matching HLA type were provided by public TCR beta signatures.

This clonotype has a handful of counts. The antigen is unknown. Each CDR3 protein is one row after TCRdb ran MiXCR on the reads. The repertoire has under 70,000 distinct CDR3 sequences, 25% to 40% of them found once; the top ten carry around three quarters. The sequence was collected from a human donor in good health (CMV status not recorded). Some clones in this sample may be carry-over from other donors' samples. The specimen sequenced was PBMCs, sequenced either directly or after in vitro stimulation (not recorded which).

The CDR3 nucleotides are TGTGCCAGCAGCGGCAGGGTCGGTCCCGGGGAGCTGTTTTTT. This sequence encodes CASSGRVGPGELFF. The rearrangement links TRBV11-2 to TRBJ2-2, with TRBD1 as a possible D gene (5 bases). The germline V gene has CDR1 SGHAT and CDR2 FQNNGV. The CDR3 sequence is 14 residues long. Trimming cost V 5 bases and J 6 bases, with 13 bases left between them.